This T cell receptor (beta chain) stems from a study of T cells after yellow fever vaccination. The wider study: SMART-Seq v4 Ultra Low Input handled preparation of low-cell-number fractions.

The trim removed 4 bases at V and 4 bases at J, leaving 6 bases unmatched. The length of the CDR3 is 15 residues. This clonotype was seen only a few times. Using its own MiXCR run on the 5' RACE reads, TCRdb lists one record per CDR3 protein. Of almost 600,000 distinct CDR3 sequences listed, approximately 13% are singletons. The sample in question was PBMCs, obtained on the day of the yellow fever booster vaccination. The chain couples TRBV12-3 or TRBV12-4 to TRBJ2-7; 11 nucleotides match TRBD2. The TCR sequence derives from a man aged 25 to 40 who received the YFV17D yellow fever vaccine. In DNA form, the CDR3 reads TGTGCCAGCAGTTCAACTAGCGGGAGAGGTTACGAGCAGTACTTC. This codes for CASSSTSGRGYEQYF.